This T cell receptor (beta chain) was profiled in a study of spatial heterogeneity in lung cancer. Study-level results: Ubiquitous expanded tumor TCRs were seen in blood more at resection than at follow-up.

V gave up 5 bases and J gave up 2 bases, with 5 bases separating them. Germline V gene lookup returns CDR1 SGHTA and CDR2 FQGNSA. The CDR3 sequence is 12 residues long. TCRdb reanalysed the 5' RACE reads using MiXCR and keeps one entry per CDR3 protein. The sample gives some 37,000 distinct CDR3 sequences, around 5.2% of which show up once; under 35% is in the top ten. As for time point: sample taken at primary tumor resection. Whole RNA came from tumor, nontumor lung or frozen PBMC and was sequenced without being sorted. This clonotype was counted ten times or more. The antigen is not known. The clonotype originates from a female donor with early-stage non-small cell lung cancer. The sequencing used PBMCs, collected at surgery. The V gene is TRBV7-2, the J gene TRBJ2-3; D not certain. The CDR3 nucleotides read TGTGCCAGCAGCCACGACACAGATACGCAGTATTTT. Residues: CASSHDTDTQYF.